The 30 T cell receptor beta chains presented below share a single source sample, sequenced in a study of siplizumab effects on memory and regulatory T cells (dated by TCRdb to between 2018 and 2020). The library was produced with the immunoSEQ multiplex PCR assay. Sourced from immuneACCESS, this table was stored by TCRdb with only in-frame sequences that have V and J called. A share of the clones is absent; for the studies checked, an unresolved V gene accounts for under half, and the remainder has no known explanation. The table for this sample lists some 100,000 clones; 90% to 95% of them were counted only once. Together, the top ten hold around 0.6% of the sample. What was sequenced was Tregs sorted from blood. The receptor set was obtained from a human donor in good health.

In its sample, this clone was seen once. This rearrangement joins TRBV7-9 to TRBJ1-2; D uncertain. V gave up 4 bases and J gave up 5 bases, with 14 bases separating them. CDR1 and CDR2 from the germline V gene are SEHNR and FQNEAQ (reference sequence). This CDR3 is built from 14 residues. The CDR3 reads CASSSLRMVYGYTF. CDR3 in DNA: TGTGCCAGCAGCTCATTAAGGATGGTATATGGCTACACCTTC. The full variable domain, in which reference TRBV7-9 and TRBJ1-2 provide the parts outside the CDR3, is DTGVSQNPRHKITKRGQNVTFRCDPISEHNRLYWYRQTLGQGPEFLTYFQNEAQLEKSRLLSDRFSAERPKGSFSTLEIQRTEQGDSAMYLCASSSLRMVYGYTFGSGTRLTVV.

The chain has TRBV2 and TRBJ2-7; TRBD1 agrees at 9 bases. CDR3 length equals 14 residues. The ends lost 9 bases at V and 5 bases at J; junction bases unmatched: 11. Per the germline V gene, CDR1 is SNHLY and CDR2 is FYNNEI. Written as DNA, the CDR3 is TGTGCCAGGGAGACAGGGGGAGTTAGCGACGAGCAGTACTTC. Amino acid sequence: CARETGGVSDEQYF.

In this sample, this clone turned up once. The chain joins TRBV5-4 to TRBJ2-5; TRBD1 aligns across 10 bases. Germline loops: CDR1 SGHNT, CDR2 YYREEE (reference sequence). J gave up 4 bases and V 3 bases, and 3 bases lay outside the gene matches. The CDR3 spans 14 residues. In DNA, the CDR3 is TGTGCCAGCAGCTCAGGGGACAGGGGAGAGACCCAGTACTTC. It encodes CASSSGDRGETQYF.

The chain joins TRBV30 to TRBJ2-5; unclear D gene. The ends were cut back, 2 bases at V and 0 bases at J, with 1 base in the middle. This CDR3 spans 11 amino acids. CDR1 GTSNPN and CDR2 SVGIG come from the germline V gene (reference sequence). CDR3 protein: CAWSHQETQYF. CDR3 sequence (DNA): TGTGCCTGGAGTCACCAAGAGACCCAGTACTTC.

This sequence joins TRBV5-1 and TRBJ2-2; D is unclear. The CDR3 has 13 residues. Germline assignment: CDR1 SGHRS and CDR2 YFSETQ. Trimming left V 5 bases short and J 4 bases short, with 9 bases between. CDR3 coding DNA: TGCGCCAGCAGTCAATGGATCACCGGGGAGCTGTTTTTT. The encoded protein is CASSQWITGELFF.

This chain links TRBV6-1 with TRBJ1-1; a possible D gene is TRBD1 (6 bases). The germline V and J ends were trimmed by 0 bases and 10 bases, with 15 bases remaining between them. Germline V gene sequence: CDR1 MNHNS, CDR2 SASEGT. CDR3 length equals 14 residues. In DNA, the CDR3 is TGTGCCAGCAGTGAAGCCTGGGAAGGGGGACGAGCTTTCTTT. The encoded protein is CASSEAWEGGRAFF.

The genes are TRBV28 and TRBJ1-2; 7 nucleotides line up with TRBD1. Germline V gives CDR1 MDHEN, CDR2 SYDVKM. Germline trimming cut 5 bases from V and 2 bases from J; bases unmatched to any gene: 2. The CDR3 spans 13 residues. In DNA form, the CDR3 reads TGTGCCAGCAGTACAGGGGCCAACTATGGCTACACCTTC. This gives the protein CASSTGANYGYTF.

The chain employs TRBV5-1 and TRBJ1-1; the match to TRBD1 covers 7 bases. This CDR3 is 13 amino acids long. V shed 8 bases, J shed 6 bases, and the junction held 10 bases outside the gene matches. Germline V gives CDR1 SGHRS, CDR2 YFSETQ. The CDR3 DNA reads as TGCGCCAGTAACCGGGACAGCAGTTCTGAAGCTTTCTTT. The encoded protein is CASNRDSSSEAFF. Full variable domain (outside the CDR3, taken from reference TRBV5-1 and TRBJ1-1): KAGVTQTPRYLIKTRGQQVTLSCSPISGHRSVSWYQQTPGQGLQFLFEYFSETQRNKGNFPGRFSGRQFSNSRSEMNVSTLELGDSALYLCASNRDSSSEAFFGQGTRLTVV.

The gene calls are TRBV7-2 and TRBJ1-2; no reliable D call. The CDR3 contains 11 residues. Deletions cut 3 bases from V and 7 bases from J, with 6 bases between. Germline CDR1 is SGHTA and CDR2 is FQGNSA. The CDR3 here is CASSFFGGYTF. The CDR3 DNA is TGTGCCAGCAGCTTTTTCGGTGGCTACACCTTC. Variable domain in full (rest from reference TRBV7-2 and TRBJ1-2): GAGVSQSPSNKVTEKGKDVELRCDPISGHTALYWYRQSLGQGLEFLIYFQGNSAPDKSGLPSDRFSAERTGGSVSTLTIQRTQQEDSAVYLCASSFFGGYTFGSGTRLTVV.

J is TRBJ2-4 and V is TRBV14, with 7 bases matching TRBD1. Losses at the gene ends were 4 bases for V and 1 base for J; bases not matched to a gene: 16. Germline V gives CDR1 SGHDN, CDR2 FVKESK. The CDR3 is made up of 19 amino acids. CDR3 coding DNA: TGTGCCAGCAGCCTCCTTGAGGCAGGGGGTGTGATGGCCAAAAACATTCAGTACTTC. It specifies CASSLLEAGGVMAKNIQYF.

This chain joins TRBV7-8 and TRBJ2-1, with 8 nucleotides matching TRBD1. The CDR3 consists of 14 residues. V lost 5 bases to trimming and J lost 7 bases; unmatched junction nucleotides: 7. Per germline, CDR1 SGHVS and CDR2 FQNEAQ. This CDR3 reads CASSPQGAGNEQFF. In DNA form, the CDR3 reads TGTGCCAGCAGCCCCCAGGGGGCAGGGAATGAGCAGTTCTTC. Filled out from reference TRBV7-8 and TRBJ2-1, the complete variable domain reads GAGVSQSPRYKVAKRGQDVALRCDPISGHVSLFWYQQALGQGPEFLTYFQNEAQLDKSGLPSDRFFAERPEGSVSTLKIQRTQQEDSAVYLCASSPQGAGNEQFFGPGTRLTVL.

The chain joins TRBV5-1 to TRBJ2-7, with a possible D match to TRBD1 (6 bases). This CDR3 region has 15 residues. V was shortened by 4 bases and J by 2 bases, with 16 bases between the two germline ends. CDR1 and CDR2 from the germline V gene are SGHRS and YFSETQ. For the CDR3, the DNA is TGCGCCAGCAGCGTAATCCCCGGGACACCCTACGAGCAGTACTTC. Protein product: CASSVIPGTPYEQYF. Combining the CDR3 with reference TRBV5-1 and TRBJ2-7 gives the whole variable domain KAGVTQTPRYLIKTRGQQVTLSCSPISGHRSVSWYQQTPGQGLQFLFEYFSETQRNKGNFPGRFSGRQFSNSRSEMNVSTLELGDSALYLCASSVIPGTPYEQYFGPGTRLTVT.

CDR3 protein: CASSPGTVLNTEAFF. CDR3 coding DNA: TGCGCCAGCAGCCCAGGGACAGTCCTGAACACTGAAGCTTTCTTT. The genes are TRBV5-1 and TRBJ1-1, with TRBD1 identical over 7 bases. The CDR3 extends over 15 amino acids. V shed 4 bases and J 0 bases; nucleotides not matched to a gene: 6. Germline values: CDR1 SGHRS, CDR2 YFSETQ.

The V call is TRBV5-6, the J call TRBJ2-7; D not resolved. CDR1 is SGHDT, CDR2 YYEEEE, per germline. V dropped 0 bases and J dropped 0 bases, with 4 bases sitting between them. This CDR3 is built from 13 residues. The CDR3 coding sequence is TGTGCCAGCAGCTTGGCGGTCTCCTACGAGCAGTACTTC. This sequence encodes CASSLAVSYEQYF.

This rearrangement joins TRBV5-4 to TRBJ2-7; 12 nucleotides match TRBD2. Germline CDR1 and CDR2: SGHNT and YYREEE (reference sequence). With V trimmed by 9 bases and J by 2 bases, 9 bases remained unmatched. The CDR3 is 15 amino acids. CDR3 loop: CATEKLAGGTYEQYF. The CDR3, as DNA: TGTGCCACGGAAAAACTAGCGGGAGGTACCTACGAGCAGTACTTC.

The rearrangement links TRBV4-1 to TRBJ2-7; 9 bases fit TRBD1. CDR1 MGHRA and CDR2 YSYEKL come from the germline V gene. The CDR3 is 16 residues long. The J segment lost 5 bases and the V segment lost 2 bases, leaving 10 bases of the junction unmatched. CDR3 loop: CASSQSSGTGMNEQYF. CDR3 coding DNA: TGCGCCAGCAGCCAAAGTTCCGGGACAGGGATGAACGAGCAGTACTTC.

The J gene is TRBJ2-7, the V gene TRBV5-1; 10 bases are a match to TRBD2. Germline V gene data show CDR1 as SGHRS and CDR2 as YFSETQ. CDR3 length: 15 amino acids. V shed 4 bases, J shed 2 bases, and the junction held 6 bases outside the gene matches. CDR3 loop: CASSKIAGGPYEQYF. CDR3 coding DNA: TGCGCCAGCAGCAAAATAGCGGGGGGACCCTACGAGCAGTACTTC.

This chain links TRBV7-8 with TRBJ1-5; D gene ambiguous. Germline assignment: CDR1 SGHVS and CDR2 FQNEAQ. This CDR3 region has 15 residues. The germline V and J ends were trimmed by 5 bases and 4 bases, with 15 bases remaining between them. This chain's CDR3 is CASSLSGTVNQPQHF. The CDR3 nucleotides read TGTGCCAGCAGCCTGTCGGGTACAGTTAATCAGCCCCAGCATTTT.

The CDR3 DNA reads as TGCGCCTCGGGTTTGAGGGGCAACAGAGGCCTCAATGAGCAGTTCTTC. Translated, it gives CASGLRGNRGLNEQFF. The J gene is TRBJ2-1, the V gene TRBV5-1; D is perhaps TRBD1 or TRBD2 (5 bases each). V was pared by 10 bases and J by 6 bases, with 26 bases between. The CDR3 length is 16 residues. Germline assignment: CDR1 SGHRS and CDR2 YFSETQ. The full variable domain, with the rest looked up from reference TRBV5-1 and TRBJ2-1, is KAGVTQTPRYLIKTRGQQVTLSCSPISGHRSVSWYQQTPGQGLQFLFEYFSETQRNKGNFPGRFSGRQFSNSRSEMNVSTLELGDSALYLCASGLRGNRGLNEQFFGPGTRLTVL.

The rearrangement links TRBV29-1 to TRBJ2-7; D perhaps matches TRBD2 (5 bases). V lost 5 bases to trimming and J lost 8 bases, with 31 bases between them. The CDR3 has 17 amino acids. The V gene's germline CDR1 is SQVTM and CDR2 ANQGSEA. The CDR3 loop reads CSVIFSSGWTSPTKQYF. CDR3 nucleotides: TGCAGCGTTATTTTTAGTTCGGGTTGGACTTCCCCTACGAAGCAGTACTTC.

The chain recombines TRBV29-1 with TRBJ2-3, with D unresolved. This CDR3 has 12 amino acids. CDR1 is SQVTM, CDR2 ANQGSEA, per germline. The ends were cut back, 3 bases at V and 0 bases at J, with 4 bases in the middle. The CDR3 DNA is TGCAGCGTTGAGGGCAGCACAGATACGCAGTATTTT. This encodes CSVEGSTDTQYF.

The V and J genes are TRBV7-2 and TRBJ2-1, with TRBD2 identical over 9 bases. The CDR3 has 18 residues. Losses at the gene ends were 1 base for V and 4 bases for J; bases not matched to a gene: 11. CDR1 and CDR2 from the germline V gene are SGHTA and FQGNSA. Here the CDR3 reads CASSLGYFPLAGYNEQFF. CDR3 nucleotides: TGTGCCAGCAGCTTAGGGTACTTCCCGCTAGCGGGATACAATGAGCAGTTCTTC.

This sequence joins TRBV5-1 and TRBJ2-7; perhaps TRBD1 as D (5 bases). The CDR3 runs 14 residues. Germline loops: CDR1 SGHRS, CDR2 YFSETQ. V was trimmed by 1 base and J by 7 bases, leaving 15 bases between them. The DNA of the CDR3 is TGCGCCAGCAGCTTGCTAAAAGGGGTTTGGGAGCAGTACTTC. As protein: CASSLLKGVWEQYF. Looking up the rest from reference TRBV5-1 and TRBJ2-7 gives the full variable domain: KAGVTQTPRYLIKTRGQQVTLSCSPISGHRSVSWYQQTPGQGLQFLFEYFSETQRNKGNFPGRFSGRQFSNSRSEMNVSTLELGDSALYLCASSLLKGVWEQYFGPGTRLTVT.

This rearrangement joins TRBV12-5 to TRBJ2-1, with 8 bases fitting TRBD2. The ends lost 2 bases at V and 0 bases at J; junction bases unmatched: 3. CDR3 length: 16 residues. The germline gives CDR1 LGHNT, CDR2 FRNRAP. The CDR3 loop is CASGLWSGSSYNEQFF. The DNA of the CDR3 is TGTGCTAGTGGTTTGTGGAGCGGGAGCTCCTACAATGAGCAGTTCTTC.

The chain carries TRBV5-1 and TRBJ2-7, with D possibly TRBD2 on 6 matching bases. Germline CDR1 reads SGHRS; CDR2 reads YFSETQ. This CDR3 region has 15 residues. V lost 7 bases and J lost 1, with 18 bases in between. The CDR3: CASPGKRAPSYEQYF. DNA for the CDR3: TGCGCCAGCCCAGGGAAGCGGGCCCCTTCCTACGAGCAGTACTTC.

The chain has TRBV11-3 and TRBJ2-2; TRBD2 matches at 12 bases. CDR3 length: 16 residues. CDR1 SGHNT and CDR2 YENEEA come from the germline V gene. Losses at the gene ends were 3 bases for V and 4 bases for J; bases not matched to a gene: 3. CDR3 region: CASSFRLAGVTGELFF. DNA of the CDR3: TGTGCCAGCAGCTTCAGACTAGCGGGGGTCACCGGGGAGCTGTTTTTT.

V and J are TRBV6-1 and TRBJ2-6; D could derive from TRBD1 or TRBD2 (5 bases each). Germline V gene lookup returns CDR1 MNHNS and CDR2 SASEGT. The ends were cut back, 6 bases at V and 2 bases at J, with 8 bases in the middle. The CDR3 length is 14 residues. Here the CDR3 DNA reads TGTGCCAGCAGCCGGGGCACTGGGGCCAACGTCCTGACTTTC. This sequence encodes CASSRGTGANVLTF.

This clone was counted between two and nine times. This rearrangement joins TRBV5-1 to TRBJ2-7; D uncertain. The ends were cut back, 4 bases at V and 6 bases at J, with 14 bases in the middle. CDR1 and CDR2 (germline): SGHRS, YFSETQ. This CDR3 region has 13 residues. The DNA for the CDR3 is TGCGCCAGCAGCGGTGCCGCTAAGGGCGAGCAGTACTTC. It specifies CASSGAAKGEQYF.

The gene calls are TRBV9 and TRBJ2-5; no clear D gene. Germline V gene sequence: CDR1 SGDLS, CDR2 YYNGEE. The CDR3 is 13 residues long. Trimming removed 0 bases at V and 5 bases at J, with 8 bases between. The CDR3 region is CASSVVAGETQYF. CDR3 bases: TGTGCCAGCAGCGTAGTGGCTGGGGAGACCCAGTACTTC.

The chain carries TRBV9 and TRBJ2-6; D is uncertain. V lost 1 base and J 4 bases, leaving 9 bases between the germline ends. Germline-derived CDR1 and CDR2 are SGDLS and YYNGEE. The CDR3 runs 15 residues. The CDR3 region is CASSVTGYGANVLTF. CDR3 coding DNA: TGTGCCAGCAGCGTAACTGGTTACGGGGCCAACGTCCTGACTTTC.